This T cell receptor beta chain was profiled in a study of cytomegalovirus exposure and HLA in healthy donors. For this clone: The antigen remains undetermined.

Trimming at V came to 2 bases and at J to 3 bases, leaving 14 bases not matched to a gene. This CDR3 comprises 17 residues. Germline CDR1 GTSNPN, CDR2 SVGIG (reference sequence). Sequencing used immunoSEQ multiplex PCR; TCRdb keeps in-frame clones, though not all of them. This table holds 120,000 to 150,000 clones, around 90% found once. Study-level points and caveats: Associated with cytomegalovirus, according to the listing, were 150 to 200 TCR beta chains. It was confirmed in vitro that a few of the CMV-associated chains were specific for CMV antigens. A classifier reportedly called cytomegalovirus status with high sensitivity and specificity.

Sequencing input: PBMCs. The receptor's source is a woman younger than 35 in good health and CMV-seropositive. The chain is built from TRBV30 and TRBJ2-3; 7 nucleotides match TRBD2. Here the CDR3 DNA reads TGTGCCTGGAGTCTCTCCGGACTAGTCGAGGGGACAGATACGCAGTATTTT. Translating gives CAWSLSGLVEGTDTQYF. The whole variable domain, remainder taken from reference TRBV30 and TRBJ2-3, is SQTIHQWPATLVQPVGSPLSLECTVEGTSNPNLYWYRQAAGRGLQLLFYSVGIGQISSEVPQNLSASRPQDRQFILSSKKLLLSDSGFYLCAWSLSGLVEGTDTQYFGPGTRLTVL.